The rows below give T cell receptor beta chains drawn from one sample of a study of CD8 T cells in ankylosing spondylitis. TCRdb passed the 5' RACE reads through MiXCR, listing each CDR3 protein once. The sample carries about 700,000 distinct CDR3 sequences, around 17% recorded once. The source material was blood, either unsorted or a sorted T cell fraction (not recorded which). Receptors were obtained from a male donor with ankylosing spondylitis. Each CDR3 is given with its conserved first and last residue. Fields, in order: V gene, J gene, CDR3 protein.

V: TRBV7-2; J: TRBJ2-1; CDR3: CASSGQLGNEQFF
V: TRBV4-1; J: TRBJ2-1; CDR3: CASSQGQLLTYNEQFF
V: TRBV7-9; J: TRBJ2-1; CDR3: CASSSDQDEQFF
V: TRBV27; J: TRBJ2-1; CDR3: CASSLGAGPDNEQFF
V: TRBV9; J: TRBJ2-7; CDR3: CASSGRDGFYEQYF
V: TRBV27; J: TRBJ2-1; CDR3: CASSLSQGTEQFF
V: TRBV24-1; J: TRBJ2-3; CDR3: CATSAGPVDTQYF
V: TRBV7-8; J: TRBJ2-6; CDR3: CASRITGIGANVLTF
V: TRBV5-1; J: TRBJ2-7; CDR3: CASSFTGSSYEQYF
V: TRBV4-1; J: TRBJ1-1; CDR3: CASSHRQGAGTEAFF
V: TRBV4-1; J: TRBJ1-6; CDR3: CASSQVGGPPLHF
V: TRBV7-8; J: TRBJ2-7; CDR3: CASSSSPRYEQYF
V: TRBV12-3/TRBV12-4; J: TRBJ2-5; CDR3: CVSSLAGLAEETQYF
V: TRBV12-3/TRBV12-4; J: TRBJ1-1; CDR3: CASSLDGSRSTEAFF
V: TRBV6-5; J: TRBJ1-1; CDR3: CASISVRGVSTEAFF
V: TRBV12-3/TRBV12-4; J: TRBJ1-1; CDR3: CASSLQGSGIAEAFF
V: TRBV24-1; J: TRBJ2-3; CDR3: CATSVGELAGATDTQYF
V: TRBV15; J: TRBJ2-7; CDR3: CATSSGWVGYEQYF
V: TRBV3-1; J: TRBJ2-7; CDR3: CASSQEGSLSYEQYF
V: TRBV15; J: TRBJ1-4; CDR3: CATSTVDGEQNEKLFF
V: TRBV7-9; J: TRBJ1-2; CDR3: CASSLVSGVGYTF
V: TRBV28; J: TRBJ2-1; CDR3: CASDRNNEQFF
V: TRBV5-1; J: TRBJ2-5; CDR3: CASSLWLAGDGQETQYF